These T cell receptor beta chains were read from a single sample in a study of T-cell memory formation after mild COVID-19. Each CDR3 protein is one row after TCRdb ran MiXCR on the 5' RACE reads. This sample has about 190,000 distinct CDR3 sequences, with about a fifth found just once. Sequencing was performed on PBMCs or a T cell subset sorted from them (not recorded which). The receptors here all came from an adult woman who had mild COVID-19 (a few samples of this study predate the infection). Cell type and time point are not known. CDR3s include the opening cysteine and the closing phenylalanine or tryptophan. D genes are given only for firm matches. Expanded clones are given a class, and other clones once, few, many or no size at all.

J | D | size | length | V | DNA | CDR3
TRBJ2-2 | - | once | 16 | TRBV4-1 | TGCGCCAGCAGCCAAGAGAGGACCGTAGACACCGGGGAGCTGTTTTTT | CASSQERTVDTGELFF
TRBJ2-7 | - | few | 13 | TRBV25-1 | TGTGCCAGCAGCGTTGGGCGTGCCTACGAGCAGTACTTC | CASSVGRAYEQYF
TRBJ2-2 | - | - | 13 | TRBV14 | TGTGCCAGCAACAGGGTAGGCGAGGAGGAGCTGTTTTTT | CASNRVGEEELFF
TRBJ2-1 | - | many | 15 | TRBV29-1 | TGCAGCGTTGAGGGTACAGGCCAGTTGGACAATGAGCAGTTCTTC | CSVEGTGQLDNEQFF
TRBJ2-1 | - | - | 11 | TRBV11-2 | TGTGCCAGCAGCTCGACTAGAGGGCAGTTCTTC | CASSSTRGQFF
TRBJ2-1 | - | few | 11 | TRBV5-6 | TGTGCCAGCAGCTGGGCCAATGAGCAGTTCTTC | CASSWANEQFF
TRBJ2-3 | - | few | 14 | TRBV5-1 | TGCGCCAGCAGCATGAGGGGTGGCACAGATACGCAGTATTTT | CASSMRGGTDTQYF
TRBJ2-2 | TRBD1 | few | 15 | TRBV7-9 | TGTGCCAGCAGCTCCGGGACAGGGAGGACCGGGGAGCTGTTTTTT | CASSSGTGRTGELFF
TRBJ2-7 | - | - | 15 | TRBV20-1 | TGCAGTGTTTTAGGCCAAAGGGGGGGGTCCTACGAGCAGTACTTC | CSVLGQRGGSYEQYF
TRBJ2-1 | - | many | 13 | TRBV12-3/TRBV12-4 | TGTGCCAGCAGCCCCGCGGGTGCGAATGAGCAGTTCTTC | CASSPAGANEQFF
TRBJ2-7 | - | - | 13 | TRBV9 | TGTGCCAGCAGCGTATCGAGGGGGGACGAGCAGTACTTC | CASSVSRGDEQYF
TRBJ1-5 | - | few | 14 | TRBV4-1 | TGCGCCAGCAGCCAAGTCTACGGAAATCAGCCCCAGCATTTT | CASSQVYGNQPQHF
TRBJ2-7 | TRBD2 | - | 16 | TRBV20-1 | TGCAGTGCTAGAACCGGGACTAGCGGGGAGACCTACGAGCAGTACTTC | CSARTGTSGETYEQYF
TRBJ2-2 | TRBD2 | - | 18 | TRBV7-6 | TGTGCCAGCAGCTTAGCGCAAGTACTAGCGGGGGACACCGGGGAGCTGTTTTTT | CASSLAQVLAGDTGELFF
TRBJ2-3 | TRBD1 | few | 15 | TRBV6-2/TRBV6-3 | TGTGCCAGCAGTCGAGGACAGGGGACCACAGATACGCAGTATTTT | CASSRGQGTTDTQYF
TRBJ1-1 | - | - | 12 | TRBV20-1 | TGCAGTGCGAACGGAGTGAACACTGAAGCTTTCTTT | CSANGVNTEAFF
TRBJ2-1 | - | - | 13 | TRBV4-3 | TGCGCCAGCAGCCAAAATCACGATTTTGAGCAGTTCTTC | CASSQNHDFEQFF
TRBJ2-1 | TRBD2 | few | 15 | TRBV9 | TGTGCCAGCAGCGTAGGTAGCGGGGGGGTCTATGAGCAGTTCTTC | CASSVGSGGVYEQFF
TRBJ1-1 | - | - | 15 | TRBV12-3/TRBV12-4 | TGTGCCAGCAGTTTCGCGGGCAACTTGAACACTGAAGCTTTCTTT | CASSFAGNLNTEAFF
TRBJ2-5 | - | - | 12 | TRBV7-9 | TGTGCCAGCAGCTCCCCCCAAGAGACCCAGTACTTC | CASSSPQETQYF
TRBJ2-3 | - | - | 14 | TRBV3-1 | TGTGCCAGCAGCCAGACCGGCGGCACAGATACGCAGTATTTT | CASSQTGGTDTQYF
TRBJ2-1 | - | many | 12 | TRBV29-1 | TGCAGCGTTGAACTCGGCTACAATGAGCAGTTCTTC | CSVELGYNEQFF
TRBJ2-3 | - | - | 14 | TRBV27 | TGTGCCAGCAGCCCCCCTTCTTTCACAGATACGCAGTATTTT | CASSPPSFTDTQYF
TRBJ1-2 | - | once | 13 | TRBV9 | TGTGCCAGCAGCAACCAACGGGAAATAGGCTACACCTTC | CASSNQREIGYTF
TRBJ2-1 | TRBD2 | few | 12 | TRBV24-1 | TGTGCCAGTTCCGCTAGCGGGAATCACTACTTCTTC | CASSASGNHYFF
TRBJ1-1 | - | - | 14 | TRBV12-3/TRBV12-4 | TGTGCCAGCAGCTATGAGGGGAGGGGAACGGAAGCTTTCTTT | CASSYEGRGTEAFF
TRBJ1-1 | - | few | 16 | TRBV7-6 | TGTGCCAGCAGCTATGACCGGGCGATAGGGAACACTGAAGCTTTCTTT | CASSYDRAIGNTEAFF
TRBJ1-1 | - | - | 14 | TRBV4-2 | TGTGCCAGCAGACATAACCGGAGGAACACTGAAGCTTTCTTT | CASRHNRRNTEAFF
TRBJ1-6 | TRBD1 | - | 17 | TRBV7-9 | TGTGCCAGCAGCTTAATTAGCGACAGGGATTGGGATTCACCCCTCCACTTT | CASSLISDRDWDSPLHF
TRBJ1-2 | TRBD1 | few | 15 | TRBV5-1 | TGCGCCAGCGAGCGCGGTACAGGGGTGCGGGATGGCTACACCTTC | CASERGTGVRDGYTF
TRBJ2-1 | TRBD1 | few | 15 | TRBV7-3 | TGTGCCAGCAGCTTACTGGGACAGGGAGGTAATGAGCAGTTCTTC | CASSLLGQGGNEQFF
TRBJ1-1 | - | - | 13 | TRBV9 | TGTGCCAGCAGCGTAGAAGGGGAGACTGAAGCTTTCTTT | CASSVEGETEAFF
TRBJ2-7 | TRBD1 | - | 12 | TRBV5-6 | TGTGCCAGCAGCGCCACAGGGGGCGAGCAGTACTTC | CASSATGGEQYF
TRBJ1-1 | TRBD1 | - | 15 | TRBV12-3/TRBV12-4 | TGTGCCAGCAGTAAAAGGACAGGATGGAACACTGAAGCTTTCTTT | CASSKRTGWNTEAFF
TRBJ2-5 | TRBD2 | few | 16 | TRBV7-6 | TGTGCCAGCAGCTTAGGGGGAGCGGGAGAGCAAGAGACCCAGTACTTC | CASSLGGAGEQETQYF
TRBJ2-7 | TRBD2 | - | 16 | TRBV7-9 | TGTGCCAGCAGCTTAGCGTTGCGGGGGGTCACCTACGAGCAGTACTTC | CASSLALRGVTYEQYF
TRBJ2-7 | TRBD1 | once | 15 | TRBV3-1 | TGTGCCAGCAGCCAATCCGGGACAGGGGCCTACGAGCAGTACTTC | CASSQSGTGAYEQYF
TRBJ2-7 | TRBD2 | - | 16 | TRBV6-5 | TGTGCCAGCAGTTCAGATAGCGGGGGGAGCTCCTACGAGCAGTACTTC | CASSSDSGGSSYEQYF
TRBJ2-5 | - | few | 14 | TRBV6-5 | TGTGCCAGCAGTTACCACGGGAGTACAGAGACCCAGTACTTC | CASSYHGSTETQYF
TRBJ2-1 | - | few | 13 | TRBV6-6 | TGTGCCACCAGCTGGGGTTTGAACAATGAGCAGTTCTTC | CATSWGLNNEQFF
TRBJ1-5 | - | - | 12 | TRBV6-6 | TGTGCCAGCAGTTACCGGGATCAGCCCCAGCATTTT | CASSYRDQPQHF
TRBJ2-7 | - | - | 13 | TRBV27 | TGTGCCAGCAGTTCATCGGGGCCCTACGAGCAGTACTTC | CASSSSGPYEQYF
TRBJ2-5 | TRBD1 | - | 16 | TRBV24-1 | TGTGCCACCAGTGATTGGACAGGGGGCTGGGGAGAGACCCAGTACTTC | CATSDWTGGWGETQYF
TRBJ2-2 | - | few | 13 | TRBV12-3/TRBV12-4 | TGTGCCAGCACCCACTTTAACACCGGGGAGCTGTTTTTT | CASTHFNTGELFF
TRBJ2-3 | - | - | 12 | TRBV7-9 | TGTGCCAGCGCCCGGGTCGTAGATACGCAGTATTTT | CASARVVDTQYF
TRBJ2-5 | TRBD2 | few | 19 | TRBV2 | TGTGCCAGCAAGTTTCGACTAGCGGGAGTTGGGAAACCGTGGGAGACCCAGTACTTC | CASKFRLAGVGKPWETQYF
TRBJ1-4 | - | few | 8 | TRBV6-1 | TGTGCAGGAGAAAAACTGTTTTTT | CAGEKLFF
TRBJ2-7 | TRBD2 | - | 13 | TRBV13 | TGTGCCAGTAGAGCGGGAGAGGGCTACGAGCAGTACTTC | CASRAGEGYEQYF
TRBJ1-2 | - | few | 13 | TRBV2 | TGTGCCGACGACAGCTCTTTACTCTATGGCTACACCTTC | CADDSSLLYGYTF
TRBJ2-3 | TRBD2 | few | 16 | TRBV7-9 | TGTGCCAGCAGCTTACCTGCTAGCGGTAGGACAGATACGCAGTATTTT | CASSLPASGRTDTQYF
TRBJ2-2 | TRBD2 | - | 17 | TRBV7-7 | TGTGCTAGCAGCTTAGCGATAGGTACTAGCGGTACCGGGGAGCTGTTTTTT | CASSLAIGTSGTGELFF
TRBJ2-7 | - | few | 13 | TRBV9 | TGTGCCAGCAGCGAGACCCTGGGTTACGAGCAGTACTTC | CASSETLGYEQYF
TRBJ1-1 | - | - | 16 | TRBV6-2/TRBV6-3 | TGTGCCAGCAGTCTAACCGGGACACCTCCGAACACTGAAGCTTTCTTT | CASSLTGTPPNTEAFF
TRBJ2-1 | TRBD2 | - | 16 | TRBV20-1 | TGCAGTGCTAGAGATTACGTCTGGCGGGAGGGCGATGAGCAGTTCTTC | CSARDYVWREGDEQFF
TRBJ2-5 | TRBD2 | - | 15 | TRBV7-9 | TGTGCCAGCAGTCAAAGCGGGGGCCCTAAAGAGACCCAGTACTTC | CASSQSGGPKETQYF